These 4 T cell receptor beta chains share one sample of origin, sequenced in a study of T-cell reconstitution after alpha-beta-depleted transplantation in children. Unique molecular identifiers were incorporated during preparation of the TCRbeta library. MiXCR, applied by TCRdb to the PCR reads, yields one record per CDR3 protein. The table has approximately 490,000 distinct CDR3 sequences, over 9.5% seen once. The material was PBMCs, obtained before TCRalphabeta/CD19-depleted stem cell transplant. All receptors come from a child aged 2 to 10 with inherited bone marrow failure, due to receive a stem cell transplant.

In the case of this clonotype: With a much larger clone just one base away, this may be a read error. The chain is built from TRBV6-5 and TRBJ2-1; D remains unclear. V was shortened by 0 bases and J by 3 bases, with 6 bases between the two germline ends. Germline-derived CDR1 and CDR2 are MNHEY and SVGAGI. The CDR3 is 14 residues long. The chain's CDR3 is CASSYSICYNEQFF. The CDR3 DNA follows: TGTGCCAGCAGTTACTCGATATGCTACAATGAGCAGTTCTTC.

This clonotype was seen many times. The gene calls are TRBV15 and TRBJ2-7; 8 nucleotides match TRBD2. The CDR3 runs to 15 residues. Germline lookup yields CDR1 LNHNV and CDR2 YYDKDF (reference sequence). J was trimmed by 0 bases and V by 5 bases; bases with no gene match: 6. The DNA of the CDR3 is TGTGCCACCAGCGGGGCGCGGGAGGTCTCCTACGAGCAGTACTTC. This sequence encodes CATSGAREVSYEQYF.

This clonotype was observed many times. J is TRBJ1-3 and V is TRBV7-9, with TRBD1 as a possible D gene (5 bases). Germline V gene sequence: CDR1 SEHNR, CDR2 FQNEAQ (reference sequence). The CDR3 has 11 amino acids. V lost 2 bases to trimming and J lost 9 bases, with 5 bases between them. CDR3 sequence reads: CASSLQGTIYF. CDR3 in DNA: TGTGCCAGCAGCTTACAGGGCACCATATATTTT.

This clonotype was detected many times. J is TRBJ2-7 and V is TRBV5-1, with D tentatively TRBD1 (6 bases). The CDR3 extends over 14 amino acids. Per germline, CDR1 SGHRS and CDR2 YFSETQ. V was trimmed by 8 bases and J by 0 bases, leaving 15 bases between them. DNA for the CDR3: TGCGCCAGTGGCGGACAGCCGAGCTCCTACGAGCAGTACTTC. Amino acids: CASGGQPSSYEQYF.